The clone carrying this T cell receptor beta chain has a handful of counts. The antigen is not known. The data were obtained in a study of vaccination effects on CD4 cells after COVID-19. TCRdb keeps only in-frame clones here, not all; method: immunoSEQ multiplex PCR. The sample holds approximately 13,000 clones, about 80% seen once. With the ViraFEST assay, the study expanded antigen-specific CD4+ T cells using viral peptide pools, then sequenced them. CD4+ T cell isolation took place after about 11 days of culture. In culture with roughly 10 IU/ml IL-2 and 8 to 10 ug/ml peptides, PBMC were grown at 1.5 million to 2 million per well. Trimming shortened V by 3 bases and J by 0 bases, and 21 bases separated the two germline ends. CDR3 length: 18 amino acids. CDR1 and CDR2 from the germline V gene are DFQATT and SNEGSKA (reference sequence).

The sequenced sample was CD4+ T cells from PBMCs cultured with HCoV-229E spike peptides, obtained before COVID-19 vaccination. The clonotype was recovered from a human donor who received a COVID-19 vaccine. The chain carries TRBV20-1 and TRBJ1-5; D is unclear. The chain's CDR3 is CSASSTDGILHSNQPQHF. The CDR3 DNA sequence: TGCAGTGCTAGTTCCACGGACGGCATCCTTCATAGCAATCAGCCCCAGCATTTT.